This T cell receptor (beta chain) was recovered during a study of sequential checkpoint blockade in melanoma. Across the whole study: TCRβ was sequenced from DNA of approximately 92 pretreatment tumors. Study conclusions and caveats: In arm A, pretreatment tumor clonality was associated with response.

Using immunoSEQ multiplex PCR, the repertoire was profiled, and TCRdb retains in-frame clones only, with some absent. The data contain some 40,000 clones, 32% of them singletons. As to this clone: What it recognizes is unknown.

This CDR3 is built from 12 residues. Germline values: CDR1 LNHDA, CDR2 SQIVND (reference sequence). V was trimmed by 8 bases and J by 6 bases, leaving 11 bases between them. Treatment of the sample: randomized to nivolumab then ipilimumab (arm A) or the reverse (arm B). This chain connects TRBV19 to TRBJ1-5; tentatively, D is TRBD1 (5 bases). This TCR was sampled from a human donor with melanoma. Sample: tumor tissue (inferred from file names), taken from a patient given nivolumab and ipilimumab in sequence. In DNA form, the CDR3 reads TGTGCCAGTCAGGGTAATAGTCAGCCCCAGCATTTT. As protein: CASQGNSQPQHF.